This TCR beta chain was found in a study of naive and memory T cell subsets. Trimming at V came to 3 bases and at J to 9 bases, leaving 13 bases not matched to a gene. The length of the CDR3 is 16 residues. Germline CDR1 is LNHDA and CDR2 is SQIVND (reference sequence). The beta constant-region primer was an equimolar mix of two oligonucleotides covering TRBC1 and TRBC2. TCRdb re-analysed the UMI-ligation and nested PCR reads in MiXCR, keeping a single row per CDR3 protein. The repertoire holds 120,000 to 150,000 distinct CDR3 sequences, about 15% seen once, with around 0.14% in the top ten. Only a few counts were recorded for this clonotype.

The clonotype was recovered from a human donor in good health. This rearrangement joins TRBV19 to TRBJ2-3, with TRBD1 matching over 9 bases. Sample: naive CD4+ T cells from blood. CDR3 nucleotides: TGTGCCAGTAGTATCGCTCCGGGACAGGGAATCATCACGCAGTATTTT. Its translation: CASSIAPGQGIITQYF.